This TCR beta chain was identified during a study of T cells in Graves' hyperthyroidism and ophthalmopathy. From RNA transcripts, TCR beta CDR3 regions were amplified. A first-round RT-PCR of the TCR CDR3 used the HTBI primer set. TCRdb called the multiplex PCR reads again in MiXCR, with one record for every CDR3 protein. The table has fewer than 850,000 distinct CDR3 sequences, about 18% seen once. Hyperthyroidism had been newly diagnosed in patients aged 18 to 65, and its duration was under 2 months. Exclusion of patients followed from uncontrolled infection, other autoimmune disease, pregnancy or lactation. After removal of 2 bases from V and 3 bases from J, the junction contained 6 bases not matched to a gene. Germline V lookup: CDR1 MDHEN, CDR2 SYDVKM. The CDR3 sequence is 17 residues long.

Sequencing used blood. V is TRBV28 and J is TRBJ2-6, with TRBD1 matching 8 bases. The clonotype was recovered from a man aged 50-60 years with Graves' hyperthyroidism. The CDR3 DNA sequence: TGTGCCAGCAGTTTAGTGGCAGGGGGCTATGGGGCCAACGTCCTGACTTTC. This encodes CASSLVAGGYGANVLTF. Together with reference TRBV28 and TRBJ2-6, the CDR3 gives the full variable domain: DVKVTQSSRYLVKRTGEKVFLECVQDMDHENMFWYRQDPGLGLRLIYFSYDVKMKEKGDIPEGYSVSREKKERFSLILESASTNQTSMYLCASSLVAGGYGANVLTFGAGSRLTVL.